This record covers a single T cell receptor (beta chain). This clonotype came up many times. What antigen it recognizes has not been identified. The germline gene is not matched at one end of the junction; a read error may be the cause. In light of the paper, this sample's time point label describes: blood at routine non-recurrence follow-up after resection. Whole RNA extracted from tumor and nontumor lung tissue, or from cryopreserved PBMC samples, was used for TCR sequencing without cell sorting. Only patients with enough RNA available from two or more tumor regions were chosen for TCR sequencing. This entry comes from a study of spatial heterogeneity in lung cancer (dated by TCRdb to between 2018 and 2021). Regarding the study in general: Donors were under 95 patients with early-stage, untreated non-small cell lung cancer from the lung TRACERx cohort. More beta-chain than alpha-chain transcripts were consistently detected, likely reflecting higher beta-chain transcript abundance. In the raw uncorrected reads, each unique combination of TCR and UMI appeared more than ten times on average. Nonsynonymous mutation counts, determined by whole-exome sequencing of tumor tissue, were related to TCR repertoire features. TCR alpha and beta repertoires were quantitatively compared across multiple tumor regions, matched nontumor lung and blood in non-small cell lung cancer. At surgery, both alpha and beta chains were TCR-sequenced in roughly 200 tumor regions, approximately 64 matched nontumor lung samples and around 50 PBMC samples. Follow-up PBMC samples were sequenced whenever available, and the median time to follow-up was roughly two years after resection.

Reading from cysteine to phenylalanine, the CDR3 counts 19 amino acids. Only CDR3 DNA remains: 57 bases, in frame from the first base. Library construction relied on 5' RACE. The sequencer was a NextSeq 500. In the TCR library protocol, a unique molecular identifier was attached to each TCR cDNA molecule so that PCR and sequencing errors could be corrected. On the study's bioinformatics: TCR identification, UMI-based error correction and CDR3 extraction were all carried out with Decombinator tools. TCRs above a frequency of 2 per 1,000, corresponding to the top 1% of the tumor frequency distribution, were defined as expanded. Renyi diversity was computed with the R vegan package after each repertoire had been subsampled 100 times to 5,000 TCRs. To build CDR3 similarity networks, amino acid triplet string-kernel similarity was used, and CDR3s were connected when their pairwise similarity was above 0.82. Clones were called with MiXCR by TCRdb after fastp trimmed the public reads at Q25, and only in-frame beta chains were retained. All rows with the same CDR3 protein become a single entry with the most common DNA and genes. Here the V and J calls rest on TCRdb's processing, not on the authors' analysis. A total of roughly 34,000 distinct CDR3 sequences appear in this sample, approximately 7.5% of them only once. The top ten clones comprise 9.4% of the sample.

What the research found in general, with its limitations: Ubiquitous expanded tumor TCRs showed up in blood more often at tumor resection than at routine follow-up. Only 14 patients were included in the comparisons of baseline and follow-up blood repertoires. Confirming at a functional level the hypothesis that regional TCRs recognize regional mutations was considered to require additional single-cell paired TCR alpha and beta sequencing.

The source material was PBMCs, sampled at follow-up. The chain employs TRBV12-3 or TRBV12-4 and TRBJ2-6; TRBD1 aligns with 7 central bases. The sequence was collected from a male donor with early-stage non-small cell lung cancer. The CDR3: CASSLEAGTVGPGSNVLTF. The nucleotide sequence is TGTGCCAGCAGTTTAGAGGCCGGGACAGTAGGGCCTGGGTCCAACGTCCTGACTTTC.